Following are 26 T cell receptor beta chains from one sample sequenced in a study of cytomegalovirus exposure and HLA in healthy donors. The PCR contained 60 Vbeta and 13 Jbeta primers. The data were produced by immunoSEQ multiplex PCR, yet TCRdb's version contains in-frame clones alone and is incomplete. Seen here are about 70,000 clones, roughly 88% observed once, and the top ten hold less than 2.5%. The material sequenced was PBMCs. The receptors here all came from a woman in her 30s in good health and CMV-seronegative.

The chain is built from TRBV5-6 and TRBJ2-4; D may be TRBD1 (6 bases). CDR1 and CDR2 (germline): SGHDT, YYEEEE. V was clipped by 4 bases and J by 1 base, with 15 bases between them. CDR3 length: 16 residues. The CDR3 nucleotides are TGTGCCAGCAGCCAGGGCTCAGGGGAGGCCAAAAACATTCAGTACTTC. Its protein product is CASSQGSGEAKNIQYF.

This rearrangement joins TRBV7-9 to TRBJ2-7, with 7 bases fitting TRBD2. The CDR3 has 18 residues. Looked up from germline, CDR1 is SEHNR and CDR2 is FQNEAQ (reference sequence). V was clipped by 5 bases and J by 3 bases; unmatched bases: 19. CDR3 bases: TGTGCCAGCAGCCCCCGGGAAACCTTCTCTAGCGGTGTCTACGAGCAGTACTTC. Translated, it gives CASSPRETFSSGVYEQYF.

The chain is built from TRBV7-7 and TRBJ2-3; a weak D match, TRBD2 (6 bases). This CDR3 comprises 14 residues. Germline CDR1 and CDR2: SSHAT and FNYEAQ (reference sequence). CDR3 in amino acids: CASPLGGCTDTQYF. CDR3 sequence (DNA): TGTGCTAGTCCCCTGGGGGGATGCACAGATACGCAGTATTTT.

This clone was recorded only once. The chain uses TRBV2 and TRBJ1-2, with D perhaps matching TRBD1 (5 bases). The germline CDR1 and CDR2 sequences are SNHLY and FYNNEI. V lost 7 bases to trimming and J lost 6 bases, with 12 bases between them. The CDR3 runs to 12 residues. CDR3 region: CASKRGGDGYTF. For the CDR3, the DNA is TGTGCCAGCAAAAGGGGTGGGGATGGCTACACCTTC.

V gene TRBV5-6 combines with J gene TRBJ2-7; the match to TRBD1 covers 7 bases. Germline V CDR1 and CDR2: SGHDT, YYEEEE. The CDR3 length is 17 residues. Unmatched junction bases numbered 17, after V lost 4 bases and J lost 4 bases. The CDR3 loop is CASSDDRARVLGYEQYF. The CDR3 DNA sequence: TGTGCCAGCAGCGACGACAGGGCTCGGGTATTGGGATACGAGCAGTACTTC.

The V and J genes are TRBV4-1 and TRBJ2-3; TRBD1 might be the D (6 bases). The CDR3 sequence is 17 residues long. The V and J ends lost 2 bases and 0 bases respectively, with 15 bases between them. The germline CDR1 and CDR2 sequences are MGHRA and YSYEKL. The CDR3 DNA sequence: TGCGCCAGCAGCCAATCGTATTCAGGGGCTAGCACAGATACGCAGTATTTT. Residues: CASSQSYSGASTDTQYF.

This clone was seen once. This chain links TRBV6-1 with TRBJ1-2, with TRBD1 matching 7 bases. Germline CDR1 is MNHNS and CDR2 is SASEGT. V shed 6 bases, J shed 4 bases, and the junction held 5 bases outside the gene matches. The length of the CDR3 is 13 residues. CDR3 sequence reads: CASRKQGPYGYTF. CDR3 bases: TGTGCCAGCAGGAAACAGGGGCCCTATGGCTACACCTTC.

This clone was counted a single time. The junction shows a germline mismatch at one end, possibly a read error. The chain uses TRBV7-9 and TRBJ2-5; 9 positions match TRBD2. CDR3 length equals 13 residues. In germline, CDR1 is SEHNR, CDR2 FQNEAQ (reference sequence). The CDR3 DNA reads TGTGCCAGCAGCTCTCACGGGACTAGCCCTCAGGACTTC. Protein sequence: CASSSHGTSPQDF.

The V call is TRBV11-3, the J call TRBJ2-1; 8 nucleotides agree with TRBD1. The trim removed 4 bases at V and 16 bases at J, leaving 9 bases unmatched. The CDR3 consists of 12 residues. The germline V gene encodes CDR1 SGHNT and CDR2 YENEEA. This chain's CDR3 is CASSSQDREGFF. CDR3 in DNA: TGTGCCAGCAGCTCCCAGGACAGGGAAGGATTCTTC.

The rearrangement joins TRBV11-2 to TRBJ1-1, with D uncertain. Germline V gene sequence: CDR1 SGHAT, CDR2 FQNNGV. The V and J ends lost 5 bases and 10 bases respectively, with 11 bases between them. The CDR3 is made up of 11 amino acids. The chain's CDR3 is CASSPGLGAFF. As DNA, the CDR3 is TGTGCCAGCAGCCCAGGTTTGGGAGCTTTCTTT.

CDR3 DNA sequence: TGTGCCAGCAAGCGGGGACAGAACACCGGGGAGCTGTTTTTT. This codes for CASKRGQNTGELFF. V and J are TRBV6-5 and TRBJ2-2; tentative D call: TRBD2 (7 bases). Germline CDR1 and CDR2: MNHEY and SVGAGI. This CDR3 region has 14 residues. Trimming removed 7 bases at V and 1 base at J, with 10 bases between.

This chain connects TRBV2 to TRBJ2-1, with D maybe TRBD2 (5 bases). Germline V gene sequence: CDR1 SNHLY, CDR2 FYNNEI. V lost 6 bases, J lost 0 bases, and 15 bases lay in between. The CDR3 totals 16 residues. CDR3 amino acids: CASSWESHYSYNEQFF. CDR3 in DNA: TGTGCCAGCAGCTGGGAGTCCCACTACTCCTACAATGAGCAGTTCTTC. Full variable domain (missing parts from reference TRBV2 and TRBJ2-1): EPEVTQTPSHQVTQMGQEVILRCVPISNHLYFYWYRQILGQKVEFLVSFYNNEISEKSEIFDDQFSVERPDGSNFTLKIRSTKLEDSAMYFCASSWESHYSYNEQFFGPGTRLTVL.

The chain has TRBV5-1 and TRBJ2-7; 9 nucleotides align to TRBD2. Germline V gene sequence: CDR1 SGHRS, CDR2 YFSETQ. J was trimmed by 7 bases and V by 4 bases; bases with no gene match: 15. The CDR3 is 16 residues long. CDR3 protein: CASSRTSPLAGLEQYF. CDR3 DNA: TGCGCCAGCAGCCGAACTTCCCCACTAGCGGGCTTAGAGCAGTACTTC.

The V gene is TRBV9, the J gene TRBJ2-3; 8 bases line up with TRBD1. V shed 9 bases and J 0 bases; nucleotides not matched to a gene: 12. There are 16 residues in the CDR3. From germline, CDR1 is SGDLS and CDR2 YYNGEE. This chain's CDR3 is CAINPGQGLSTDTQYF. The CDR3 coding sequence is TGTGCCATCAACCCAGGACAGGGTTTGAGCACAGATACGCAGTATTTT.

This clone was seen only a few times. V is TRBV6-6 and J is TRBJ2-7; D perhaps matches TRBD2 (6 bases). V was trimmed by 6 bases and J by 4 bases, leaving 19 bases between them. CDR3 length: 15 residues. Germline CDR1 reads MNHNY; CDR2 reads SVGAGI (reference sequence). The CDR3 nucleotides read TGTGCCAGCAGGCCCAGCCGGGACTCCCTTTACGAGCAGTACTTC. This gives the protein CASRPSRDSLYEQYF.

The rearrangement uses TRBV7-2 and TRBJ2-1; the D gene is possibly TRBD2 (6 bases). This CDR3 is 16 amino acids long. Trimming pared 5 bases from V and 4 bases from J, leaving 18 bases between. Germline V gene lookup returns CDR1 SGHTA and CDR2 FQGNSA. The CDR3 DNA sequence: TGTGCCAGCAGCCATCCCAGAGCGGGCTGGTACAATGAGCAGTTCTTC. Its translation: CASSHPRAGWYNEQFF.

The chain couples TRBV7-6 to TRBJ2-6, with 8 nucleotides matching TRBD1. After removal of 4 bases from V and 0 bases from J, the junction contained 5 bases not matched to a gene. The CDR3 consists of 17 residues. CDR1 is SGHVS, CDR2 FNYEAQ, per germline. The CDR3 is CASSSGTGSSGANVLTF. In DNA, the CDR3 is TGTGCCAGCAGCTCTGGGACAGGCAGCTCTGGGGCCAACGTCCTGACTTTC.

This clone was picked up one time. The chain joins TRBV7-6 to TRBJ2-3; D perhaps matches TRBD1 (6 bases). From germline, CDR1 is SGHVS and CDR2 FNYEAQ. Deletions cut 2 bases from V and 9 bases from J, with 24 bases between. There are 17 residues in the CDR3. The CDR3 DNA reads TGTGCCAGCAGCTTAATTGGCCGGCCGGGAACAGGGAGAACGCAGTATTTT. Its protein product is CASSLIGRPGTGRTQYF. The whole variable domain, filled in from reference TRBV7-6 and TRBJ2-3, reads GAGVSQSPRYKVTKRGQDVALRCDPISGHVSLYWYRQALGQGPEFLTYFNYEAQQDKSGLPNDRFSAERPEGSISTLTIQRTEQRDSAMYRCASSLIGRPGTGRTQYFGPGTRLTVL.

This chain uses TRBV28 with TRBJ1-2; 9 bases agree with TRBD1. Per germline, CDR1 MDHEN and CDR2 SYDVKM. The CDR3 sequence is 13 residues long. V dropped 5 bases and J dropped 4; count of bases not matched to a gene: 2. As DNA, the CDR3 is TGTGCCAGCAGTCCGACAGGGGGCTATGGCTACACCTTC. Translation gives CASSPTGGYGYTF.

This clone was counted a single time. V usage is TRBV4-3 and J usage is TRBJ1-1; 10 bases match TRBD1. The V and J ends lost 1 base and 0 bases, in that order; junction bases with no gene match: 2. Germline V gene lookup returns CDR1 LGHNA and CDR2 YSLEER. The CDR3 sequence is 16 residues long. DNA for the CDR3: TGCGCCAGCAGCCAAGCGACAGGGGGCTTGAACACTGAAGCTTTCTTT. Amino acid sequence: CASSQATGGLNTEAFF.

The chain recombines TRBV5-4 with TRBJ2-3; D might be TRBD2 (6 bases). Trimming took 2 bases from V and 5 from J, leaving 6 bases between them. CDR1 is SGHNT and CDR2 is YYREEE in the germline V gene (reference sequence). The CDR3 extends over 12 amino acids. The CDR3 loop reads CASSLAGDTQYF. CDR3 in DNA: TGTGCCAGCAGCTTAGCGGGAGATACGCAGTATTTT.

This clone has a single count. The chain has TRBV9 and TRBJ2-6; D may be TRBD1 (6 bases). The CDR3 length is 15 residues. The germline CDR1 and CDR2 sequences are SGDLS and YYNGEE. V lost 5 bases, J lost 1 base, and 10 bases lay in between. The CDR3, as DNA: TGTGCCAGCAGAGCACAGGGATCTGGGGCCAACGTCCTGACTTTC. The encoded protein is CASRAQGSGANVLTF.

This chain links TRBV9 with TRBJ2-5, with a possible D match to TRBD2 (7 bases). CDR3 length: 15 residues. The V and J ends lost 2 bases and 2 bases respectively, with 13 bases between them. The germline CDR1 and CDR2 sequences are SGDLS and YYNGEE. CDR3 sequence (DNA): TGTGCCAGCAGCGTCATCGGGGGGCAGCAAGAGACCCAGTACTTC. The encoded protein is CASSVIGGQQETQYF.

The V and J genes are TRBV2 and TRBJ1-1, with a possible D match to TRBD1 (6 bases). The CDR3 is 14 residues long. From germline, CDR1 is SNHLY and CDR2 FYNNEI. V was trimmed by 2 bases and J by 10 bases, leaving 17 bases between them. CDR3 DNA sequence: TGTGCCAGCAGTGAAACGGGGGGCGGACATTCAGCTTTCTTT. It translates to CASSETGGGHSAFF. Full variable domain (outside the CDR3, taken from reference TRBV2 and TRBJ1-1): EPEVTQTPSHQVTQMGQEVILRCVPISNHLYFYWYRQILGQKVEFLVSFYNNEISEKSEIFDDQFSVERPDGSNFTLKIRSTKLEDSAMYFCASSETGGGHSAFFGQGTRLTVV.

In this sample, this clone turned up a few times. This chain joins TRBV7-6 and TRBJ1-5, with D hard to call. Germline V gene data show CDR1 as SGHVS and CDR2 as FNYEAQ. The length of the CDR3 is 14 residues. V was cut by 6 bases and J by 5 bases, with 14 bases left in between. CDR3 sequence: CASSSLGEDQPQHF. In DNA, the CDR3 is TGTGCCAGCAGTAGTCTCGGAGAGGATCAGCCCCAGCATTTT.

CDR3 in DNA: TGTGCCAGTAGTATAGAAAGCAGGGTCGGCGGCTACACCTTC. As protein: CASSIESRVGGYTF. The chain employs TRBV19 and TRBJ1-2; the D gene is possibly TRBD1 (5 bases). Trimming pared 0 bases from V and 8 bases from J, leaving 13 bases between. From germline, CDR1 is LNHDA and CDR2 SQIVND (reference sequence). The CDR3 is 14 amino acids.